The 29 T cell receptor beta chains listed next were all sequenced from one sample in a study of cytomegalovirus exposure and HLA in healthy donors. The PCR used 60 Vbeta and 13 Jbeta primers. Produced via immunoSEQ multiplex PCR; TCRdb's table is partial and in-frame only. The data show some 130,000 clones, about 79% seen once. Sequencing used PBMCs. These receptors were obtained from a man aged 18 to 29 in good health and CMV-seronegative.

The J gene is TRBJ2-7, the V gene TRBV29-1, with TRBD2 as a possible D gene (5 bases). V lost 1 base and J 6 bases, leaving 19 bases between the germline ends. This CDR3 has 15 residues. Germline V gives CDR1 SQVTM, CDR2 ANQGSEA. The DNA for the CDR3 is TGCAGCGTTGAAGGGGTCTTAGCGTTCCGTGTCGAGCAGTACTTC. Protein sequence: CSVEGVLAFRVEQYF.

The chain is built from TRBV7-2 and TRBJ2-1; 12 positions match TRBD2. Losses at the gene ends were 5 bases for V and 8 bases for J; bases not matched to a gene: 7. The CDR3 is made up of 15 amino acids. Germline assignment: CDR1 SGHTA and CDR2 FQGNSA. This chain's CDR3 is CASSPTSGSLDEQFF. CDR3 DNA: TGTGCCAGCAGCCCGACTAGCGGGAGTCTCGATGAGCAGTTCTTC.

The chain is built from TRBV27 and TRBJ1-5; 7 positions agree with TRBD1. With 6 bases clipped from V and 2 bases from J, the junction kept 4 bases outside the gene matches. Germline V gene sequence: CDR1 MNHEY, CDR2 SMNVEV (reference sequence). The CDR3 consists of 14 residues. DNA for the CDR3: TGTGCCAGCAGCTGGACAGGAGGCAATCAGCCCCAGCATTTT. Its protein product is CASSWTGGNQPQHF.

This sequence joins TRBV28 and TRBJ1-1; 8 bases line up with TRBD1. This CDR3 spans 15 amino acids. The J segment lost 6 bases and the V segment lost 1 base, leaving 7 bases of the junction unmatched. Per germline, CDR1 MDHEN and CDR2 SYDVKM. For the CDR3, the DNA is TGTGCCAGCAGTTTATCAACAGGGGGAAAGGCTGAAGCTTTCTTT. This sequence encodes CASSLSTGGKAEAFF.

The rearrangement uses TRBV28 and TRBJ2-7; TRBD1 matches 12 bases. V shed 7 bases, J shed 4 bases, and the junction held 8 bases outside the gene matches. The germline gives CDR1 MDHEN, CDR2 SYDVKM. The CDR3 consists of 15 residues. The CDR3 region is CASTTPGQGAYEQYF. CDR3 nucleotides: TGTGCCAGCACTACGCCGGGACAGGGGGCTTACGAGCAGTACTTC.

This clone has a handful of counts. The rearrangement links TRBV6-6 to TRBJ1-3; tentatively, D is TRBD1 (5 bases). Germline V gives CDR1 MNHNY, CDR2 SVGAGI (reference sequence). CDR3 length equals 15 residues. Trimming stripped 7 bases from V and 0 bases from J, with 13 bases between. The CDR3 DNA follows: TGTGCCAGCACCGCAGGGCGAAGCTCTGGAAACACCATATATTTT. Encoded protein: CASTAGRSSGNTIYF.

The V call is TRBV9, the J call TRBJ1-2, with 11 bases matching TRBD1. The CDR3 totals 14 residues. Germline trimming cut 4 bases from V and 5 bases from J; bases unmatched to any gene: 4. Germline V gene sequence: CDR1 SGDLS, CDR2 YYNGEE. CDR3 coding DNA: TGTGCCAGCAGCCTAGGGACAGGGGGATATGGCTACACCTTC. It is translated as CASSLGTGGYGYTF.

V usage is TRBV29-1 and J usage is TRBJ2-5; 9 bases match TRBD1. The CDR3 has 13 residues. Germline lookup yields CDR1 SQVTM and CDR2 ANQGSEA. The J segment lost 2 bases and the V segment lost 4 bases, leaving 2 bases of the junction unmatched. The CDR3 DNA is TGCAGCGTTGGGGGGACAGGGCAAGAGACCCAGTACTTC. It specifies CSVGGTGQETQYF.

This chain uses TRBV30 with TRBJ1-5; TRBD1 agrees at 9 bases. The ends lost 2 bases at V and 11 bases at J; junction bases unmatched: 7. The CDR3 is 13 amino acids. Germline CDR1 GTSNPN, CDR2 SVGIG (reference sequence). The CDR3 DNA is TGTGCCTGGAGTTCGGGACAGGGAAGGTCCCAGCATTTT. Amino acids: CAWSSGQGRSQHF. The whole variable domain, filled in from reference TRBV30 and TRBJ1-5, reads SQTIHQWPATLVQPVGSPLSLECTVEGTSNPNLYWYRQAAGRGLQLLFYSVGIGQISSEVPQNLSASRPQDRQFILSSKKLLLSDSGFYLCAWSSGQGRSQHFGDGTRLSIL.

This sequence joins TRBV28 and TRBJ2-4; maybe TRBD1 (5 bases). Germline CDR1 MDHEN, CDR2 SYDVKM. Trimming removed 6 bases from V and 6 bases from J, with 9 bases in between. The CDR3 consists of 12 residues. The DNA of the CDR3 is TGTGCCAGCAGCTGGCAGGGAAACATTCAGTACTTC. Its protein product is CASSWQGNIQYF.

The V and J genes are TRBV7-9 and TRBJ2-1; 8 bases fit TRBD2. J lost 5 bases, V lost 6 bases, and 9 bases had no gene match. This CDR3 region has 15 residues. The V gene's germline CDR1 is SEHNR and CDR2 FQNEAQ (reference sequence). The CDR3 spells CASSFTGTSDNEQFF. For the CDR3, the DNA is TGTGCCAGCAGTTTTACCGGGACTAGTGACAATGAGCAGTTCTTC.

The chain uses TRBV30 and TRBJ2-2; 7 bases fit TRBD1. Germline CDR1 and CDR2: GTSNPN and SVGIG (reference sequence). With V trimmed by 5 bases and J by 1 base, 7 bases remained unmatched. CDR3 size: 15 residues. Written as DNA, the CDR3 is TGTGCCTGGCAGACCGGGACAGTGAACACCGGGGAGCTGTTTTTT. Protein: CAWQTGTVNTGELFF.

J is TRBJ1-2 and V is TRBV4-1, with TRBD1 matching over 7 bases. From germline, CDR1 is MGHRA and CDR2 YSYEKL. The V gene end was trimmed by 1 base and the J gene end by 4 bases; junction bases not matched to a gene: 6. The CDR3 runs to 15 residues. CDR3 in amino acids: CASSQGDSSFYGYTF. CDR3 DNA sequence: TGCGCCAGCAGCCAAGGGGACAGTTCTTTCTATGGCTACACCTTC.

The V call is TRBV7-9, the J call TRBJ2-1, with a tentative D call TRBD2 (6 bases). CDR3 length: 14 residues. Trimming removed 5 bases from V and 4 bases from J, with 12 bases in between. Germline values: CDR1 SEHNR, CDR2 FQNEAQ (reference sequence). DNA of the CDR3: TGTGCCAGCAGCCGGGACTTGATTTACAATGAGCAGTTCTTC. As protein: CASSRDLIYNEQFF.

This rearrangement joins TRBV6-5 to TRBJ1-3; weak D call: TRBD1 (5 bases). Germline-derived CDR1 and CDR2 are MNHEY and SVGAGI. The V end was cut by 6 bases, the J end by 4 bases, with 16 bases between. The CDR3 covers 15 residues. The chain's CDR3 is CASRRVSDSGNTIYF. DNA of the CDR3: TGTGCCAGCAGACGCGTGAGCGACAGCGGAAACACCATATATTTT.

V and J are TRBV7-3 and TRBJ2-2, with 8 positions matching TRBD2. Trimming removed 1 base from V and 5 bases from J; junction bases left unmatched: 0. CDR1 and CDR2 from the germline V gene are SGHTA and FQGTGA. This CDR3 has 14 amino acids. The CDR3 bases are TGTGCCAGCAGCTTAAGCGGGGGGACCGGGGAGCTGTTTTTT. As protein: CASSLSGGTGELFF.

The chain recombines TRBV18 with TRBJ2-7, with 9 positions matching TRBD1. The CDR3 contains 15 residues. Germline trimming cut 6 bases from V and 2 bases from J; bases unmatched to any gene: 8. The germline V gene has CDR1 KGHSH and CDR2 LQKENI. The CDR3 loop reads CASSPGTGTPYEQYV. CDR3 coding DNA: TGTGCCAGCTCTCCCGGGACAGGGACACCCTACGAGCAGTACGTC.

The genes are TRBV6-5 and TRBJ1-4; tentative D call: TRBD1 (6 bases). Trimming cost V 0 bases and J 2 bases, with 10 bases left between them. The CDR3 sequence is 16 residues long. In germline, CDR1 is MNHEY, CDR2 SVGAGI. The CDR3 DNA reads TGTGCCAGCAGTTACTCGAGGCAGGGGACTAATGAAAAACTGTTTTTT. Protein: CASSYSRQGTNEKLFF.

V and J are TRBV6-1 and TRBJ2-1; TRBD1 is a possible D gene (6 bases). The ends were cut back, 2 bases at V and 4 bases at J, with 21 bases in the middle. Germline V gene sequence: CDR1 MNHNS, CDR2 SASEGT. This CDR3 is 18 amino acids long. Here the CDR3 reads CASSELFWAGVGYNEQFF. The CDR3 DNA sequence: TGTGCCAGCAGTGAATTGTTTTGGGCAGGGGTTGGGTACAATGAGCAGTTCTTC.

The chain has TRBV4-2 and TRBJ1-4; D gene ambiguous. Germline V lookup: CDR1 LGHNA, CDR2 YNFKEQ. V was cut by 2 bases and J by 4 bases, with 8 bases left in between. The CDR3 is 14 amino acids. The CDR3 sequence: CASSQRAGNEKLFF. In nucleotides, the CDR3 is TGTGCCAGCAGCCAAAGGGCGGGTAATGAAAAACTGTTTTTT.

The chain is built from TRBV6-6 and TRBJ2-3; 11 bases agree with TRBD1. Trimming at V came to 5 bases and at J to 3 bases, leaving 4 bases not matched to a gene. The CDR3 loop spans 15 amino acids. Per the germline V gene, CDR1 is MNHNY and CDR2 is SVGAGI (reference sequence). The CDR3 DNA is TGTGCCAGCAGTCGTGGGACAGGGGGAACAGATACGCAGTATTTT. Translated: CASSRGTGGTDTQYF.

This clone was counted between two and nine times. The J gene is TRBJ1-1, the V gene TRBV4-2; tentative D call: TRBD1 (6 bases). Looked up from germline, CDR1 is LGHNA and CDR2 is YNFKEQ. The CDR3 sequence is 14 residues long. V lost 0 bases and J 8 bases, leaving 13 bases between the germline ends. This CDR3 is CASSQDPAGEEAFF. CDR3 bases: TGTGCCAGCAGCCAAGATCCGGCAGGGGAGGAAGCTTTCTTT.

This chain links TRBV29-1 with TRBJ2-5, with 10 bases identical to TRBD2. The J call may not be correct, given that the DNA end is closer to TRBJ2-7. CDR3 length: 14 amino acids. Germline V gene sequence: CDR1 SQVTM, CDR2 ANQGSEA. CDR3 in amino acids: CSVGGTSATYEQYF. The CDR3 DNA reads TGCAGCGTTGGAGGGACTAGCGCGACCTACGAGCAGTACTTC.

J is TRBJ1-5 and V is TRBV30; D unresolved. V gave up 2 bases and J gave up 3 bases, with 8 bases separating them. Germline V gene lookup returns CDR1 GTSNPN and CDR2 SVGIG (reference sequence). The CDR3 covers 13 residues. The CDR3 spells CAWSMRTNQPQHF. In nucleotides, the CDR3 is TGTGCCTGGAGTATGCGAACCAATCAGCCCCAGCATTTT.

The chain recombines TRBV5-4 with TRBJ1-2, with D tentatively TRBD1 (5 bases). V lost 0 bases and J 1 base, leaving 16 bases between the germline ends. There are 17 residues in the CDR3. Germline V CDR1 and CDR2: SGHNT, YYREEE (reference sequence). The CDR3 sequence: CASSLAGWTLLNYGYTF. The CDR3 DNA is TGTGCCAGCAGCTTGGCCGGGTGGACACTGCTTAACTATGGCTACACCTTC. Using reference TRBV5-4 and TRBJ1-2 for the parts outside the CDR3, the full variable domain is ETGVTQSPTHLIKTRGQQVTLRCSSQSGHNTVSWYQQALGQGPQFIFQYYREEENGRGNFPPRFSGLQFPNYSSELNVNALELDDSALYLCASSLAGWTLLNYGYTFGSGTRLTVV.

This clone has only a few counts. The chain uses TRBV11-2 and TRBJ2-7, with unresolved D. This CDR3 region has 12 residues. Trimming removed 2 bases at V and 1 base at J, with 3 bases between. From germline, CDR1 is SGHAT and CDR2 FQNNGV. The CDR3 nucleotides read TGTGCCAGCAGCTTATCGTCCTACGAGCAGTACTTC. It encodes CASSLSSYEQYF.

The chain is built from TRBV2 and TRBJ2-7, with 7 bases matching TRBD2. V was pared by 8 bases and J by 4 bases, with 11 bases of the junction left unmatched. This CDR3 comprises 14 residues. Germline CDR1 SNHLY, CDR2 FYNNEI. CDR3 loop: CASYRDYLLYEQYV. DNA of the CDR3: TGTGCCAGCTACCGGGACTACCTTTTATACGAGCAGTACGTC.

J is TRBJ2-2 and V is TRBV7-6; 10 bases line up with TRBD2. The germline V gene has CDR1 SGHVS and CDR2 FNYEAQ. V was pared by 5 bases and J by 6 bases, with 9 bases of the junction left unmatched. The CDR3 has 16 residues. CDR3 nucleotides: TGTGCCAGCAGCCAGGAAAGACTAGCGGGTGCCGGGGAGCTGTTTTTT. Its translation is CASSQERLAGAGELFF.

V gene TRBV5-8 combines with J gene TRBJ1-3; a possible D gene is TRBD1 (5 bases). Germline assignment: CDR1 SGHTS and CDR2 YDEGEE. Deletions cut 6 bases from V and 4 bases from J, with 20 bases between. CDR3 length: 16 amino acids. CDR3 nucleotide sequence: TGTGCCAGCACCCCTTCCCAGGGAAGATGGGGAAACACCATATATTTT. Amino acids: CASTPSQGRWGNTIYF. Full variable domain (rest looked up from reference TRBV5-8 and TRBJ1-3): EAGVTQSPTHLIKTRGQQATLRCSPISGHTSVYWYQQALGLGLQFLLWYDEGEERNRGNFPPRFSGRQFPNYSSELNVNALELEDSALYLCASTPSQGRWGNTIYFGEGSWLTVV.